The clone carrying this TCR beta chain was counted once. Its antigen is unknown. The data were taken from a study of shared clonotypes between healthy human individuals. The V gene's germline CDR1 is MDHEN and CDR2 SYDVKM. The CDR3 is 13 amino acids. The V segment lost 6 bases and the J segment 2 bases; nucleotides outside the gene matches: 4. Overall study results and limits: Naive subsets typically showed greater estimated richness than memory subsets.

The assay was immunoSEQ multiplex PCR, and TCRdb's table has in-frame clones only and misses some. Here the sample spans roughly 550,000 clones, around 95% being singletons. CD45RO negativity and positive selection for CCR7 defined naive CD8 cells, a population that excluded terminally differentiated effector memory CD45RA+ cells. Material for sequencing was naive CD8+ T cells sorted from blood. The genes are TRBV28 and TRBJ2-7, with 7 nucleotides matching TRBD1. This receptor was obtained from a young woman in good health. The CDR3 region is CASRGRGTYEQYF. The CDR3 region has the DNA TGTGCCAGCAGGGGCAGGGGGACCTACGAGCAGTACTTC. The whole variable domain, remainder taken from reference TRBV28 and TRBJ2-7, is DVKVTQSSRYLVKRTGEKVFLECVQDMDHENMFWYRQDPGLGLRLIYFSYDVKMKEKGDIPEGYSVSREKKERFSLILESASTNQTSMYLCASRGRGTYEQYFGPGTRLTVT.